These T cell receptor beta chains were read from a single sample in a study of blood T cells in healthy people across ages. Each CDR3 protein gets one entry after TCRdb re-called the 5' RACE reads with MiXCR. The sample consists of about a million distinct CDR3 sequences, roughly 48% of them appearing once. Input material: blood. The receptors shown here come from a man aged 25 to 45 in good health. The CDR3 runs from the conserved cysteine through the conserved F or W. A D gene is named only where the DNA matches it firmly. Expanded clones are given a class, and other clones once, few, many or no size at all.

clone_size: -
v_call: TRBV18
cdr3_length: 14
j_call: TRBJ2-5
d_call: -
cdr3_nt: TGTGCCAGCTCACCCCTTCCGGGCAGCCATGAGCAGTACTTC
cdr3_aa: CASSPLPGSHEQYF

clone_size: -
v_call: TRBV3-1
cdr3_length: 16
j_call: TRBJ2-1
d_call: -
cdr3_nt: TGTGCCAGCAGCCAAGGTGGGGTTTCCCCCTACAATGAGCAGTTCTTC
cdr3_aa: CASSQGGVSPYNEQFF

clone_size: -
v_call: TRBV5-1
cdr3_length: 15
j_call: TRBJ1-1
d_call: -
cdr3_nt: TGCGCCAGCAGCTTGGCGGCGACAGCGAACACTGAAGCTTTCTTT
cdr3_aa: CASSLAATANTEAFF

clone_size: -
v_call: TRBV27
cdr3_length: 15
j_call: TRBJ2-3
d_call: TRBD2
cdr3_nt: TGTGCCAGCAGTTTACTAGCGGGGAGTCCAGATACGCAGTATTTT
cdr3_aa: CASSLLAGSPDTQYF

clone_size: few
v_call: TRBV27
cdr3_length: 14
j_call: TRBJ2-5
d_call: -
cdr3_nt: TGTGCCACCCCCTTCGGCGGCGGAGCAGAGACCCAGTACTTC
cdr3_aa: CATPFGGGAETQYF

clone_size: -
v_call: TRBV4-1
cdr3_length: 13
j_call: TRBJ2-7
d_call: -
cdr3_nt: TGCGCCAGCAGCCAGTTTTGGGGAGAGGCCCAGTACTTC
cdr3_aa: CASSQFWGEAQYF

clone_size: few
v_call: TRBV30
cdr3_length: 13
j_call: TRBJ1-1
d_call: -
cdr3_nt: TGTGCCTACCGGGACGGCATGAACACTGAAGCTTTCTTT
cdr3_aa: CAYRDGMNTEAFF

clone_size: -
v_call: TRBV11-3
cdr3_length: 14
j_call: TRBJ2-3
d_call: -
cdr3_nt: TGTGCCAGCAGCCCGGGGACAAATCGGGATACGCAGTATTTT
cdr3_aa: CASSPGTNRDTQYF

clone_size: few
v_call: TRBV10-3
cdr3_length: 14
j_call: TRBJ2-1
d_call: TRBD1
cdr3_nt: TGTGCCATCAAGGGACAGGGGGTCTACAATGAGCAGTTCTTC
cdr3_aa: CAIKGQGVYNEQFF

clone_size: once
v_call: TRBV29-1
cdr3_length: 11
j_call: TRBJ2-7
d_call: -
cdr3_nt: TGCAGCGTTCAACAGAGCCACGAGCAGTACTTC
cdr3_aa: CSVQQSHEQYF

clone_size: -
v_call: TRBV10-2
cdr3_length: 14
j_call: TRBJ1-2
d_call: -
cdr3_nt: TGCGCCAGCAGTGAGCCGGGGAGGGGGTATGGCTACACCTTC
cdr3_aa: CASSEPGRGYGYTF

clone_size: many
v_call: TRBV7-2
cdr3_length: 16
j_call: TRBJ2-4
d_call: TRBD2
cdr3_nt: TGTGCCAGCAGCTCTCCCGGGGGGAGCGGGGAAAACATTCAGTACTTC
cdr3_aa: CASSSPGGSGENIQYF

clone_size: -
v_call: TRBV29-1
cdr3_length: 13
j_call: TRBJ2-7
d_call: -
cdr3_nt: TGCAGCGTTCGACCTGACAGGAACGACGAGCAGTACTTC
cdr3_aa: CSVRPDRNDEQYF

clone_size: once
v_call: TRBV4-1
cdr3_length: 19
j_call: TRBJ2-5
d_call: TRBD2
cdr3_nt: TGCGCCAGCAGCCAAGGAGGGCCAGCGGGGGCGCCGTACCAAGAGACCCAGTACTTC
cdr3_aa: CASSQGGPAGAPYQETQYF

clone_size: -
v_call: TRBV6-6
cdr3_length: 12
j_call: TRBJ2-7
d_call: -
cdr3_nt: TGTGCCAGCAAAGGAAGCCAGGGCGAGCAGTACTTC
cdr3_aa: CASKGSQGEQYF

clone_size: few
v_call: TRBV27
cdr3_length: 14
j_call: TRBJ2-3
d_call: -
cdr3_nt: TGTGCCAGCAGTTTACCTCCGGGGTCGGATACGCAGTATTTT
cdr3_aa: CASSLPPGSDTQYF

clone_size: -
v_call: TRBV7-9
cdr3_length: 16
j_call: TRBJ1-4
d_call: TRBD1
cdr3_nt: TGTGCCAGCAGCCCCCGGCAGGGGGATACGGGTGAAAAACTGTTTTTT
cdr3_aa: CASSPRQGDTGEKLFF

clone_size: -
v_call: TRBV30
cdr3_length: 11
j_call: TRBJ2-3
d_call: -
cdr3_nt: TGCACCGCCAGGGCGACAGATACGCAGTATTTT
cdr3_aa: CTARATDTQYF

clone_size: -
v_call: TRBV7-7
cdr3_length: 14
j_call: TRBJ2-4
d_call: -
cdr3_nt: TGTGCTAGCAGCCCAGTGTTTGGGGTTGGAGAGCAGTACTTC
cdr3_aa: CASSPVFGVGEQYF

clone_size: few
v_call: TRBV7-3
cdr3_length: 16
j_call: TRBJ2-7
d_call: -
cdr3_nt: TGTGCCAGCAGCTTACACGGGGGGGACAGCTTCTACGAGCAGTACTTC
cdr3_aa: CASSLHGGDSFYEQYF